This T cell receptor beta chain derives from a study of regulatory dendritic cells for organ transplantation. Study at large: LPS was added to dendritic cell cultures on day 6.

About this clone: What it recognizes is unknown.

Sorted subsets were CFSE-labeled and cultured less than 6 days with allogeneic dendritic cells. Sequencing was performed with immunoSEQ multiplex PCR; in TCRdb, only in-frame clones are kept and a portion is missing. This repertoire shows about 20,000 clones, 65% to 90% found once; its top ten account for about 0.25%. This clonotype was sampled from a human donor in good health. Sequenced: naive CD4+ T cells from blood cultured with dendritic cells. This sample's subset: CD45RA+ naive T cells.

The CDR3, as DNA: TGCGCCAGCAGCTTAATCCAAAACAATGAGCAGTTCTTC. Translating it yields CASSLIQNNEQFF. This rearrangement joins TRBV5-1 to TRBJ2-1, with unresolved D. Germline lookup yields CDR1 SGHRS and CDR2 YFSETQ. V lost 2 bases, J lost 5 bases, and 8 bases lay in between. This CDR3 comprises 13 residues.